This T cell receptor beta chain was captured by sequencing in a study of cytomegalovirus exposure and HLA in healthy donors. Study-wide results and limits: TCR beta chain V- and J-gene trimming was linked, in a later analysis, to a missense variant in DCLRE1C. A few chains tied to CMV proved CMV antigen-specific in vitro. Accurate prediction of most subjects' HLA-A and HLA-B alleles from TCR beta sequences was reported. Sequencing depth roughly uniform across donors was assumed in presence/absence analyses.

The PCR ran on 60 Vbeta and 13 Jbeta primers. The method was immunoSEQ multiplex PCR; TCRdb's version includes in-frame clones alone and lacks a portion of them. The sample includes 200,000 to 250,000 clones, approximately 80% of them seen just once. As regards this clone: Its target is unknown.

The clonotype was recovered from a man in his forties in good health and CMV-seronegative. The sequencing sample was made of PBMCs.

The CDR3 is CASRASSGNTIYF. The CDR3 DNA sequence: TGTGCCAGTAGAGCCTCCTCTGGAAACACCATATATTTT. The genes are TRBV19 and TRBJ1-3, with D hard to call. Trimming left V 6 bases short and J 0 bases short, with 6 bases between. This CDR3 spans 13 amino acids. Germline values: CDR1 LNHDA, CDR2 SQIVND (reference sequence).